This T cell receptor (beta chain) is from a study of T-cell reconstitution after alpha-beta-depleted transplantation in children. The study's findings and limits: After transplant, at about two months, alpha-beta T cells were reportedly derived from several hundred expanded graft clones.

During its preparation, the TCRbeta library received unique molecular identifiers. MiXCR, run by TCRdb on the PCR reads, gives a single entry per CDR3 protein. The table has about 310,000 distinct CDR3 sequences, 23% seen once. About this clonotype itself: Antigen: not known.

Sequencing was performed on PBMCs, mostly from graft donor cells, taken 180 days after TCRalphabeta/CD19-depleted stem cell transplant. This receptor was obtained from a male patient aged 10 to 17 who had a stem cell transplant for acute lymphoblastic leukemia, so the T cells may come from the graft donor.

The CDR3 DNA is TGTGCCAGCAGGGAGGGACTAGCGGGGGAGACGCAGTATTTT. Its protein product is CASREGLAGETQYF. This chain joins TRBV6-1 and TRBJ2-3; TRBD2 aligns across 14 bases. V dropped 6 bases and J dropped 9; count of bases not matched to a gene: 5. The germline V gene has CDR1 MNHNS and CDR2 SASEGT. CDR3 length: 14 residues.